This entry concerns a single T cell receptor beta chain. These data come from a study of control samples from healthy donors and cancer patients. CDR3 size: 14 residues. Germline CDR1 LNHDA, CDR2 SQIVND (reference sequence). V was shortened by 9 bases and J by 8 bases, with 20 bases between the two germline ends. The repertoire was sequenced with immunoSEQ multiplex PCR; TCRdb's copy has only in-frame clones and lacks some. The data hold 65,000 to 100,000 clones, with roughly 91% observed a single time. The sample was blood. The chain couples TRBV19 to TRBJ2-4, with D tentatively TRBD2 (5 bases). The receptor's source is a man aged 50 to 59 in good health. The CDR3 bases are TGTGCCAGCTCACCCGGAGGTAGCTTCGACATTCAGTACTTC. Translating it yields CASSPGGSFDIQYF.